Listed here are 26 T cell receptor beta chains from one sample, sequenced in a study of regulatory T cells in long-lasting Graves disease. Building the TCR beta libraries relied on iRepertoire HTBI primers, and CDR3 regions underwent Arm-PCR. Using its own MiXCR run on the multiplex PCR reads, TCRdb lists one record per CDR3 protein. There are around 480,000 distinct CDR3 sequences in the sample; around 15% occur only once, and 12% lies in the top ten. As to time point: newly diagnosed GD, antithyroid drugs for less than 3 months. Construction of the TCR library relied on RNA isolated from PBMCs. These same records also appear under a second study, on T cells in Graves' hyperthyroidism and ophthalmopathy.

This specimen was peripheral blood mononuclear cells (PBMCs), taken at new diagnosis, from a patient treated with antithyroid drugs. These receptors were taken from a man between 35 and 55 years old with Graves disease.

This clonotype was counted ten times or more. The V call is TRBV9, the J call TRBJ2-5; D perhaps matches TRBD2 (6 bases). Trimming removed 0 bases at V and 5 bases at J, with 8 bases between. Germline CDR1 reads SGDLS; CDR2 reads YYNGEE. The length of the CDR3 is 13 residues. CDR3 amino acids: CASSVAGDETQYF. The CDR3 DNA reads TGTGCCAGCAGCGTAGCGGGGGATGAGACCCAGTACTTC.

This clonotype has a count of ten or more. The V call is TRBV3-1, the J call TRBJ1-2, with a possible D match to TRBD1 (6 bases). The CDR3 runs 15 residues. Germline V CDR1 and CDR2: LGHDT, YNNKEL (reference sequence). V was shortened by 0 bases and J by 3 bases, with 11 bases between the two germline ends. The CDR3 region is CASSQDGGQYYGYTF. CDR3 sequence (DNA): TGTGCCAGCAGCCAAGATGGGGGGCAGTACTATGGCTACACCTTC.

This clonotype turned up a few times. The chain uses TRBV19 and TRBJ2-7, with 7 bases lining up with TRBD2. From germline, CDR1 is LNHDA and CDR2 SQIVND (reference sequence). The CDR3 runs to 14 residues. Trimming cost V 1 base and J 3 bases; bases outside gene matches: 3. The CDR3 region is CASSIGGRDYEQYF. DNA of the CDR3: TGTGCCAGTAGTATAGGCGGGAGAGACTACGAGCAGTACTTC.

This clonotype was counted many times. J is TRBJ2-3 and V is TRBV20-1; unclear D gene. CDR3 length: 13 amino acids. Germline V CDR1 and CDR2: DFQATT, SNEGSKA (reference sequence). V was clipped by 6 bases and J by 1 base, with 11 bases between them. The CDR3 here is CSAPVSGTDTQYF. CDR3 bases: TGCAGTGCCCCGGTCTCAGGCACAGATACGCAGTATTTT.

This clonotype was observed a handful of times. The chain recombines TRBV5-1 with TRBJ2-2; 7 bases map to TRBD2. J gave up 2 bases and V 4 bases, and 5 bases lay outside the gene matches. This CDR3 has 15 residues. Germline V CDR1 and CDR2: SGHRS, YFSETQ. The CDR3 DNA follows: TGCGCCAGCAGCGCGGGACTACATAACACCGGGGAGCTGTTTTTT. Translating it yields CASSAGLHNTGELFF.

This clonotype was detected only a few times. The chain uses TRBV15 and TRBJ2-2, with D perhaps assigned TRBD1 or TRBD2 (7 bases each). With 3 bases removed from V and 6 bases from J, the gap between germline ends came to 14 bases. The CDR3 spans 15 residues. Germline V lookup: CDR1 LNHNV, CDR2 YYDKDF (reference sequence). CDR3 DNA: TGTGCCACCAGCAGGGTCAGGGGGGGGGCCGGGGAGCTGTTTTTT. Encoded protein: CATSRVRGGAGELFF.

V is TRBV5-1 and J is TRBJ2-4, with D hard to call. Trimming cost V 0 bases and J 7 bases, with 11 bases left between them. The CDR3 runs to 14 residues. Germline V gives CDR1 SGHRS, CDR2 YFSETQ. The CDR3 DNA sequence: TGCGCCAGCAGCTTGGAAGCCCCGGAGAACATTCAGTACTTC. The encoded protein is CASSLEAPENIQYF.

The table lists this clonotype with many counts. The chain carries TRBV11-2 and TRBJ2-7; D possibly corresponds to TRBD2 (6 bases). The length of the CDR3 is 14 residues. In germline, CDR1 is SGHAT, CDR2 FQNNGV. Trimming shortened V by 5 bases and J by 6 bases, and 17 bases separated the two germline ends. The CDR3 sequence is CASSRTRLVTEQYF. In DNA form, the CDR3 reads TGTGCCAGCAGCCGGACTCGACTAGTGACCGAGCAGTACTTC.

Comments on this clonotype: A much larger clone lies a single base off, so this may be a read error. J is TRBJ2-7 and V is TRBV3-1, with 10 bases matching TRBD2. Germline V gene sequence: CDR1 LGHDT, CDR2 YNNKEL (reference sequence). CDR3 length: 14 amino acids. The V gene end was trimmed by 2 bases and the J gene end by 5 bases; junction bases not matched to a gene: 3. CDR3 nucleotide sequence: TGTGCCAGCAGCCAAACTAGCGGGACCAACGAGCAGTACTTC. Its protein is CASSQTSGTNEQYF.

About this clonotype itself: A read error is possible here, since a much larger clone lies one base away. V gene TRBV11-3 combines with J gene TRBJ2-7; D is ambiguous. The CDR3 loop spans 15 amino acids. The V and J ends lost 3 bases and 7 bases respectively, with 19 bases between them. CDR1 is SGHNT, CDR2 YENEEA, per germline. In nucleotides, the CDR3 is TGTGCCAGCAGCTTTGGGGTGGGCGTCTACAATGAGCAGTACTTC. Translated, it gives CASSFGVGVYNEQYF.

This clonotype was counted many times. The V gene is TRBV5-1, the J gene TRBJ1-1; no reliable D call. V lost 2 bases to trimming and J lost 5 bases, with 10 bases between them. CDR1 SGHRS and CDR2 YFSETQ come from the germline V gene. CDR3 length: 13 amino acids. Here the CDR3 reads CASSFNGETEAFF. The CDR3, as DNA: TGCGCCAGCAGCTTCAACGGTGAAACTGAAGCTTTCTTT.

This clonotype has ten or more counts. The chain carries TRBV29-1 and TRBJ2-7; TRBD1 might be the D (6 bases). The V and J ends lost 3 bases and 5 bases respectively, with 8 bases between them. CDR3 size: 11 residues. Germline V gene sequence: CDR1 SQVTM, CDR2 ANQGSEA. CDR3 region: CSVDRGHEQYF. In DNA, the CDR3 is TGCAGCGTTGACAGGGGCCACGAGCAGTACTTC.

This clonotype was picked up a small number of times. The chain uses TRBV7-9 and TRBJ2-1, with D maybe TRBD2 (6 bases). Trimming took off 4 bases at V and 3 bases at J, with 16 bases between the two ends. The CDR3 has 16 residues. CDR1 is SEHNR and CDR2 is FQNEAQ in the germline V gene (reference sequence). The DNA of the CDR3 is TGTGCCAGCAGCTCCGGGACGGGGACTTTCTACAATGAGCAGTTCTTC. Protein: CASSSGTGTFYNEQFF.

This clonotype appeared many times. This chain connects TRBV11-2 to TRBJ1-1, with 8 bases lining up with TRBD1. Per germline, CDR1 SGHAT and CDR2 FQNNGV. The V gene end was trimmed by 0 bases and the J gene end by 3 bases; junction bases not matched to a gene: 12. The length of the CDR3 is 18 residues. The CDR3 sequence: CASSLEVTGVGFDTEAFF. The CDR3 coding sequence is TGTGCCAGCAGCTTAGAGGTGACAGGGGTAGGGTTCGACACTGAAGCTTTCTTT.

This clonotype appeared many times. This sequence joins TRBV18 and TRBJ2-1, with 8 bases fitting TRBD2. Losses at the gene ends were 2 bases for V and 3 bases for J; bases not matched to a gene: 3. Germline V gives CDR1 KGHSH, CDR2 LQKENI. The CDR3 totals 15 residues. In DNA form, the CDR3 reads TGTGCCAGCTCACCATCAGCGGGAGACTACAATGAGCAGTTCTTC. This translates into CASSPSAGDYNEQFF.

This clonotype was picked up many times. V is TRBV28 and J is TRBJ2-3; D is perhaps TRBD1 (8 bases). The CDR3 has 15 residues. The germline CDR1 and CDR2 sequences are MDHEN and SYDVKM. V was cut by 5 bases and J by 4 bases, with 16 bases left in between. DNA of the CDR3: TGTGCCAGCAGTGGGTACACAGGGGGGGCAGATACGCAGTATTTT. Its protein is CASSGYTGGADTQYF. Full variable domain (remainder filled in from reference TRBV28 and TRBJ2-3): DVKVTQSSRYLVKRTGEKVFLECVQDMDHENMFWYRQDPGLGLRLIYFSYDVKMKEKGDIPEGYSVSREKKERFSLILESASTNQTSMYLCASSGYTGGADTQYFGPGTRLTVL.

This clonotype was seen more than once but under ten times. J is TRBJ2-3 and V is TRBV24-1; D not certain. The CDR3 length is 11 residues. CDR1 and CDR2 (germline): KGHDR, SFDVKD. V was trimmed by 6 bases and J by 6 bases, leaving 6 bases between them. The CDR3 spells CATSFGDTQYF. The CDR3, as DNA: TGTGCCACCAGTTTCGGGGATACGCAGTATTTT.

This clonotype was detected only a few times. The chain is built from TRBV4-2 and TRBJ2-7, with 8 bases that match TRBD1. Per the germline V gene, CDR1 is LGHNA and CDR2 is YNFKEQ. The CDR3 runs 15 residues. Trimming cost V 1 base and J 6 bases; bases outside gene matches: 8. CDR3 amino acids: CASSQVTGAPSEQYF. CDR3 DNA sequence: TGTGCCAGCAGCCAAGTGACAGGGGCGCCTTCCGAGCAGTACTTC.

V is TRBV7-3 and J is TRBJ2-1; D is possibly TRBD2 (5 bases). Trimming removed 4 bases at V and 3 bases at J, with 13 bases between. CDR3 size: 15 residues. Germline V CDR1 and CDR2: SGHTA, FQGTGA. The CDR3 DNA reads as TGTGCCAGCAGCTCAAAACTAGTTTTCTACAATGAGCAGTTCTTC. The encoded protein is CASSSKLVFYNEQFF.

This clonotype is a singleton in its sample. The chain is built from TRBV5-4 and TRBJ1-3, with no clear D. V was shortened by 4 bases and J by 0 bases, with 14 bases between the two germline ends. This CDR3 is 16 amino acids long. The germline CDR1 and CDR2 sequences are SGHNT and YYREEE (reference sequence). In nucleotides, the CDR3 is TGTGCCAGCAGCAGGCCGGGAGCGAACTCTGGAAACACCATATATTTT. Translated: CASSRPGANSGNTIYF.

Here the CDR3 reads CASSQGRINEQFF. For the CDR3, the DNA is TGTGCCAGCAGCCAAGGTCGGATCAATGAGCAGTTCTTC. V and J are TRBV14 and TRBJ2-1; unclear D gene. CDR1 SGHDN and CDR2 FVKESK come from the germline V gene. Trimming shortened V by 1 base and J by 6 bases, and 7 bases separated the two germline ends. This CDR3 region has 13 residues. Looking up the rest from reference TRBV14 and TRBJ2-1 gives the full variable domain: EAGVTQFPSHSVIEKGQTVTLRCDPISGHDNLYWYRRVMGKEIKFLLHFVKESKQDESGMPNNRFLAERTGGTYSTLKVQPAELEDSGVYFCASSQGRINEQFFGPGTRLTVL.

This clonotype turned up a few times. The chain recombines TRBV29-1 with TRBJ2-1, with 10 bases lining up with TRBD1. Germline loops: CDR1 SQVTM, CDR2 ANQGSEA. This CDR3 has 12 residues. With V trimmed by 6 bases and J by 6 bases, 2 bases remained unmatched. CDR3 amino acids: CSVDRGINEQFF. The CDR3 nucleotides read TGCAGCGTGGACAGGGGGATCAATGAGCAGTTCTTC.

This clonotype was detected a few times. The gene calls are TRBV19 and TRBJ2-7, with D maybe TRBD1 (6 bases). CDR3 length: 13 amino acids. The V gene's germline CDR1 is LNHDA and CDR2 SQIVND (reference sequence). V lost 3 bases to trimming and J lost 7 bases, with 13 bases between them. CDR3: CASSMLQGAEQYF. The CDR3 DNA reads TGTGCCAGTAGTATGTTACAGGGAGCTGAGCAGTACTTC.

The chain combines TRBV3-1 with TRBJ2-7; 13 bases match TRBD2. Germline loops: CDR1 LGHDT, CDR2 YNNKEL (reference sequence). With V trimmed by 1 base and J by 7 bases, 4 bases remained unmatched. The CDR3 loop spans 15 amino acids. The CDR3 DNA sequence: TGTGCCAGCAGCCAAGGACTAGCGGGAGGTCGGGAGCAGTACTTC. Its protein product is CASSQGLAGGREQYF.

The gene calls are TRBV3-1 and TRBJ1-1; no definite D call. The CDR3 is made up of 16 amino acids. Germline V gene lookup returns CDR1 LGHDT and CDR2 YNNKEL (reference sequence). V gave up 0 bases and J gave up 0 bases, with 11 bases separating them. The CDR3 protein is CASSQEGLAVNTEAFF. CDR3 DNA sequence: TGTGCCAGCAGCCAAGAGGGTCTGGCTGTGAACACTGAAGCTTTCTTT. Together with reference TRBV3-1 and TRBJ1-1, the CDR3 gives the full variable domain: DTAVSQTPKYLVTQMGNDKSIKCEQNLGHDTMYWYKQDSKKFLKIMFSYNNKELIINETVPNRFSPKSPDKAHLNLHINSLELGDSAVYFCASSQEGLAVNTEAFFGQGTRLTVV.

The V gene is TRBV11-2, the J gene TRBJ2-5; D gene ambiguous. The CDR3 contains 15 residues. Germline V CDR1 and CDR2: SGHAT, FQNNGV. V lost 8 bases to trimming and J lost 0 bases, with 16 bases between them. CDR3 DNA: TGTGCCAGCCCTGGCGTAGGGTCCTACCAAGAGACCCAGTACTTC. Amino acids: CASPGVGSYQETQYF. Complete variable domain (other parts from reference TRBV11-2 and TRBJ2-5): EAGVAQSPRYKIIEKRQSVAFWCNPISGHATLYWYQQILGQGPKLLIQFQNNGVVDDSQLPKDRFSAERLKGVDSTLKIQPAKLEDSAVYLCASPGVGSYQETQYFGPGTRLLVL.